These 16 T cell receptor beta chains share one sample of origin, sequenced in a study of early T cells in non-severe SARS-CoV-2 infection listed by TCRdb under 2021. The library came from 5' RACE. Sequencing instrument: NextSeq 500. TCRdb handled the public reads itself, with Q25 trimming in fastp and clone calling in MiXCR, and kept productive beta chains. Each CDR3 protein gets just one entry, which takes the most common genes and DNA from the rows behind it. Here the sample has 100,000 to 130,000 distinct CDR3 sequences; more than 9.5% occur a single time. The biggest ten clones account for 7.6% of the sample. Input material: whole blood. All receptors come from an adult who was a healthcare worker with PCR-confirmed SARS-CoV-2 infection or an uninfected control (not recorded which).

The rearrangement uses TRBV7-9 and TRBJ2-3; D gene ambiguous. Deletions cut 0 bases from V and 8 bases from J, with 12 bases between. CDR1 is SEHNR, CDR2 FQNEAQ, per germline (reference sequence). The CDR3 is made up of 14 amino acids. CDR3 coding DNA: TGTGCCAGCAGCTTAGCGCCTAGTTTGGCTACGCAGTATTTT. This gives the protein CASSLAPSLATQYF. The whole variable domain, remainder taken from reference TRBV7-9 and TRBJ2-3, is DTGVSQNPRHKITKRGQNVTFRCDPISEHNRLYWYRQTLGQGPEFLTYFQNEAQLEKSRLLSDRFSAERPKGSFSTLEIQRTEQGDSAMYLCASSLAPSLATQYFGPGTRLTVL.

This chain links TRBV5-1 with TRBJ2-7; TRBD1 matches 7 bases. Germline lookup yields CDR1 SGHRS and CDR2 YFSETQ. CDR3 length: 14 residues. The V segment lost 0 bases and the J segment 6 bases; nucleotides outside the gene matches: 6. The DNA of the CDR3 is TGCGCCAGCAGCTTGGATCCAGGGGGATCCGAGCAGTACTTC. Translated, it gives CASSLDPGGSEQYF.

Ten or more counts support this clonotype. The chain is built from TRBV7-2 and TRBJ2-7, with 9 bases that match TRBD2. The V and J ends lost 0 bases and 0 bases, in that order; junction bases with no gene match: 3. Germline CDR1 reads SGHTA; CDR2 reads FQGNSA. This CDR3 region has 16 residues. CDR3 nucleotides: TGTGCCAGCAGCTTAGCTAGCGGGGGCATCTCCTACGAGCAGTACTTC. Translation: CASSLASGGISYEQYF.

This clonotype was seen more than once but under ten times. The gene calls are TRBV20-1 and TRBJ2-7; 14 nucleotides agree with TRBD2. The V gene's germline CDR1 is DFQATT and CDR2 SNEGSKA (reference sequence). The CDR3 sequence is 16 residues long. V lost 5 bases and J lost 4; bases outside the gene matches: 10. CDR3 DNA sequence: TGCAGTGCTCCTTCCGGGACTAGCGGGAGTAGGTACGAGCAGTACTTC. Translation: CSAPSGTSGSRYEQYF.

This clonotype has ten or more counts. The rearrangement links TRBV7-8 to TRBJ1-5, with a weak D call TRBD1 (5 bases). This CDR3 is 13 amino acids long. The ends were cut back, 5 bases at V and 11 bases at J, with 16 bases in the middle. CDR1 and CDR2 (germline): SGHVS, FQNEAQ. The DNA for the CDR3 is TGTGCCAGCAGCCATCGAGGGGACCACGCCCAGCATTTT. It codes for CASSHRGDHAQHF.

The V gene is TRBV28, the J gene TRBJ1-5; D unresolved. Germline V gene sequence: CDR1 MDHEN, CDR2 SYDVKM. This CDR3 region has 14 residues. V was shortened by 6 bases and J by 2 bases, with 11 bases between the two germline ends. The CDR3 region is CASRPLVGNQPQHF. In DNA form, the CDR3 reads TGTGCCAGCAGGCCTTTAGTTGGCAATCAGCCCCAGCATTTT.

This clonotype appeared a few times. The chain joins TRBV12-3 or TRBV12-4 to TRBJ2-5, with D uncertain. Trimming removed 3 bases from V and 5 bases from J, with 4 bases in between. The CDR3 totals 11 residues. This CDR3 is CASSLVETQYF. In DNA form, the CDR3 reads TGTGCCAGCAGTTTGGTGGAGACCCAGTACTTC.

This clonotype was recorded many times. J is TRBJ1-5 and V is TRBV19, with D hard to call. The CDR3 totals 12 residues. Germline CDR1 reads LNHDA; CDR2 reads SQIVND (reference sequence). The V end was cut by 1 base, the J end by 6 bases, with 4 bases between. CDR3 loop: CASSIGAQPQHF. CDR3 in DNA: TGTGCCAGTAGTATAGGAGCTCAGCCCCAGCATTTT.

This clonotype was recorded many times. This chain uses TRBV6-5 with TRBJ1-6; TRBD1 is a possible D gene (5 bases). This CDR3 is built from 14 residues. In germline, CDR1 is MNHEY, CDR2 SVGAGI. Trimming pared 7 bases from V and 7 bases from J, leaving 14 bases between. The CDR3 DNA sequence: TGTGCCAGCACGCGACAGCGGATCAATTCACCCCTCCACTTT. Amino acid sequence: CASTRQRINSPLHF.

Many counts were recorded for this clonotype. The V call is TRBV6-1, the J call TRBJ2-2, with D unclear. Per germline, CDR1 MNHNS and CDR2 SASEGT. This CDR3 contains 10 residues. The ends were cut back, 11 bases at V and 7 bases at J, with 8 bases in the middle. As DNA, the CDR3 is TGTGCCTCCCGGAGCGGGGAGCTGTTTTTT. Protein product: CASRSGELFF.

This clonotype has more than one count but fewer than ten. The chain couples TRBV29-1 to TRBJ2-7, with D possibly TRBD2 on 5 matching bases. Germline V gives CDR1 SQVTM, CDR2 ANQGSEA. The CDR3 contains 15 residues. V was trimmed by 6 bases and J by 0 bases, leaving 18 bases between them. The DNA of the CDR3 is TGCAGCGTGACGCTCGGCAAGCGGAACTCCTACGAGCAGTACTTC. Its translation is CSVTLGKRNSYEQYF.

The chain uses TRBV5-1 and TRBJ2-5, with 13 positions matching TRBD2. The trim removed 5 bases at V and 4 bases at J, leaving 5 bases unmatched. The CDR3 covers 15 residues. Germline V gives CDR1 SGHRS, CDR2 YFSETQ. CDR3 in DNA: TGCGCCAGCAGGGCTACTAGCGGGAGGGCAGAGACCCAGTACTTC. It encodes CASRATSGRAETQYF.

In its sample, this clonotype was seen many times. The chain is built from TRBV20-1 and TRBJ2-1; TRBD2 agrees at 8 bases. In germline, CDR1 is DFQATT, CDR2 SNEGSKA (reference sequence). Trimming at V came to 3 bases and at J to 7 bases, leaving 11 bases not matched to a gene. The CDR3 totals 15 residues. The DNA for the CDR3 is TGCAGTGCTAGGGATAGCGGGATGTCTTGGAATGAGCAGTTCTTC. Residues: CSARDSGMSWNEQFF.

J is TRBJ2-5 and V is TRBV7-6; 8 positions match TRBD1. The CDR3 consists of 15 residues. With 6 bases clipped from V and 4 bases from J, the junction kept 10 bases outside the gene matches. Germline V gene sequence: CDR1 SGHVS, CDR2 FNYEAQ. The CDR3 here is CASSPDRGSRETQYF. The CDR3 bases are TGTGCCAGCAGTCCAGACAGGGGTAGCCGAGAGACCCAGTACTTC.

This chain uses TRBV27 with TRBJ2-7; D possibly uses TRBD1 or TRBD2 (5 bases each). Trimming took 6 bases from V and 5 from J, leaving 17 bases between them. In germline, CDR1 is MNHEY, CDR2 SMNVEV (reference sequence). The CDR3 spans 14 residues. CDR3 nucleotide sequence: TGTGCCAGCAGCCTGACCCCTCGGGGCGACGAGCAGTACTTC. It specifies CASSLTPRGDEQYF.

The V and J genes are TRBV4-1 and TRBJ2-7, with D tentatively TRBD1 (6 bases). Germline V CDR1 and CDR2: MGHRA, YSYEKL. The length of the CDR3 is 16 residues. V gave up 2 bases and J gave up 5 bases, with 19 bases separating them. CDR3 bases: TGCGCCAGCAGCCAATATATTAGGGCAGGGGATGACGAGCAGTACTTC. It translates to CASSQYIRAGDDEQYF.